This is a list of T cell receptor beta chains from one sample in a study of blood T cell repertoires in COVID-19. The table came from immunoSEQ multiplex PCR; TCRdb's copy has only in-frame clones and leaves some out. The sample has some 200,000 clones; around four fifths are singletons. The sequenced material came from peripheral blood. Receptors originate from a woman older than 75 with active or convalescent COVID-19. CDR3s include the opening cysteine and the closing phenylalanine or tryptophan. The D gene is left open where the match is weak. The size entry is marked missing in some rows and otherwise reads once, few, many or a size class.

v_gene: TRBV7-2
abundance: -
d_gene: TRBD2
j_gene: TRBJ2-7
CDR3nt: TGTGCCAGCAGCTTAGCGGCTAGCGGGACGTACGAGCAGTACTTC
CDR3aa: CASSLAASGTYEQYF

v_gene: TRBV5-4
abundance: -
d_gene: -
j_gene: TRBJ2-1
CDR3nt: TGTGCCAGCAGCGGGCGGGAAAATGAGCAGTTCTTC
CDR3aa: CASSGRENEQFF

v_gene: TRBV15
abundance: few
d_gene: -
j_gene: TRBJ2-7
CDR3nt: TGTGCCACCAGCAGAAAGGGGCTACCGAACGAGCAGTACTTC
CDR3aa: CATSRKGLPNEQYF

v_gene: TRBV7-3
abundance: -
d_gene: -
j_gene: TRBJ2-1
CDR3nt: TGTGCCAGCAGCTTAGGTCGGGGGGCCGCAAATGAGCAGTTCTTC
CDR3aa: CASSLGRGAANEQFF

v_gene: TRBV9
abundance: -
d_gene: TRBD2
j_gene: TRBJ2-7
CDR3nt: TGTGCCAGCAGCGTAGAAGGTCTAGCGGGAGTGGGTGAGCAGTACTTC
CDR3aa: CASSVEGLAGVGEQYF

v_gene: TRBV18
abundance: -
d_gene: TRBD1
j_gene: TRBJ1-2
CDR3nt: TGTGCCAGCTCCCCCTCCGACAGGGCCACTAACTATGGCTACACCTTC
CDR3aa: CASSPSDRATNYGYTF

v_gene: TRBV15
abundance: -
d_gene: -
j_gene: TRBJ2-7
CDR3nt: TGTGCCACCAGCAGAGATACAGGGCTAGCTCTCTTC
CDR3aa: CATSRDTGLALF

v_gene: TRBV7-6
abundance: few
d_gene: TRBD2
j_gene: TRBJ2-3
CDR3nt: TGTGCCAGCAGCTTGACTAGCGGGGGGGTAACAGATACGCAGTATTTT
CDR3aa: CASSLTSGGVTDTQYF

v_gene: TRBV5-1
abundance: -
d_gene: TRBD2
j_gene: TRBJ2-7
CDR3nt: TGCGCCAGCAGCCCGGACACTAGCGGTGCGCGGAACGAGCAGTACTTC
CDR3aa: CASSPDTSGARNEQYF

v_gene: TRBV5-1
abundance: once
d_gene: TRBD2
j_gene: TRBJ2-2
CDR3nt: TGCGCCAGCAGCTCGACTAGCGGGGCGGGCACCGGGGAGCTGTTTTTT
CDR3aa: CASSSTSGAGTGELFF

v_gene: TRBV6-2/TRBV6-3
abundance: -
d_gene: -
j_gene: TRBJ1-5
CDR3nt: TGTGCCAGCAGTCGAGAACAGGGCCAGCCCCAGCATTTT
CDR3aa: CASSREQGQPQHF

v_gene: TRBV6-2/TRBV6-3
abundance: -
d_gene: TRBD1
j_gene: TRBJ2-7
CDR3nt: TGTGCCAGCAGTTACCCCCGGGGACAGGGCCACGAGCAGTACTTC
CDR3aa: CASSYPRGQGHEQYF

v_gene: TRBV28
abundance: -
d_gene: TRBD1
j_gene: TRBJ1-2
CDR3nt: TGTGCCAGCAAACCGACAGGGTTGAGTTCCTATGGCTACACCTTC
CDR3aa: CASKPTGLSSYGYTF

v_gene: TRBV10-3
abundance: -
d_gene: -
j_gene: TRBJ1-2
CDR3nt: TGTGCCATCAGTGGGATAGGAGCTAATGGCTACACCTTC
CDR3aa: CAISGIGANGYTF

v_gene: TRBV6-4
abundance: -
d_gene: -
j_gene: TRBJ1-4
CDR3nt: TGTGCCAGCAGTGGGACTGACAATGAAAAACTGTTTTTT
CDR3aa: CASSGTDNEKLFF

v_gene: TRBV9
abundance: -
d_gene: TRBD2
j_gene: TRBJ2-3
CDR3nt: TGTGCCAGCAGCGCGAGATTAAGTTTGGGGAGGGGCACAGATACGCAGTATTTT
CDR3aa: CASSARLSLGRGTDTQYF

v_gene: TRBV7-9
abundance: -
d_gene: TRBD1
j_gene: TRBJ2-7
CDR3nt: TGTGCCAGCAGCCCCACAGGGGGTAGCTCCTACGAGCAGTACTTC
CDR3aa: CASSPTGGSSYEQYF

v_gene: TRBV5-4
abundance: -
d_gene: TRBD2
j_gene: TRBJ2-2
CDR3nt: TGTGCCAGCACCTTTAGAGCGGGGGCGAACACCGGGGAGCTGTTTTTT
CDR3aa: CASTFRAGANTGELFF

v_gene: TRBV7-3
abundance: -
d_gene: TRBD2
j_gene: TRBJ2-2
CDR3nt: TGTGCCAGCAGCCAGAGACTAGCGGGAGGCGGCGGGGAGCTGTTTTTT
CDR3aa: CASSQRLAGGGGELFF

v_gene: TRBV29-1
abundance: -
d_gene: TRBD1
j_gene: TRBJ1-2
CDR3nt: TGCAGCGTTGAGGGACAGGGACCCTATGGCTACACCTTC
CDR3aa: CSVEGQGPYGYTF

v_gene: TRBV29-1
abundance: -
d_gene: TRBD2
j_gene: TRBJ2-7
CDR3nt: TGCAGCGTTGAAACTTTCCGGGGACTAGACTACGAGCAGTACTTC
CDR3aa: CSVETFRGLDYEQYF

v_gene: TRBV6-2/TRBV6-3
abundance: -
d_gene: TRBD1
j_gene: TRBJ1-6
CDR3nt: TGTGCCAGCAGTTACAGGGACAGGGTGACAAGATCACCCCTCCACTTT
CDR3aa: CASSYRDRVTRSPLHF

v_gene: TRBV9
abundance: -
d_gene: TRBD2
j_gene: TRBJ2-3
CDR3nt: TGTGCCAGCAGCCGTAGCGGGATTGAAGATACGCAGTATTTT
CDR3aa: CASSRSGIEDTQYF

v_gene: TRBV28
abundance: -
d_gene: TRBD1
j_gene: TRBJ1-5
CDR3nt: TGTGCCAGCAGTTTACTGGGACAGGCCCTTTTGACAGGCAATCAGCCCCAGCATTTT
CDR3aa: CASSLLGQALLTGNQPQHF

v_gene: TRBV7-9
abundance: -
d_gene: -
j_gene: TRBJ2-7
CDR3nt: TGTGCCAGCAGTTCCCAGCGGCAGAACAACGAGCAGTACTTC
CDR3aa: CASSSQRQNNEQYF

v_gene: TRBV7-2
abundance: -
d_gene: TRBD2
j_gene: TRBJ2-2
CDR3nt: TGTGCCAGCAGCTTAGAAGTTTGGACTAGTGGTACCGGGGAGCTGTTTTTT
CDR3aa: CASSLEVWTSGTGELFF

v_gene: TRBV5-4
abundance: -
d_gene: -
j_gene: TRBJ2-3
CDR3nt: TGTGCCAGCAGCCGCCCCGGGCGGGCTAGCACAGATACGCAGTATTTT
CDR3aa: CASSRPGRASTDTQYF

v_gene: TRBV19
abundance: few
d_gene: TRBD1
j_gene: TRBJ2-1
CDR3nt: TGTGCCAGTAGTTTCGACAGGGGCTACCGATCCTACAATGAGCAGTTCTTC
CDR3aa: CASSFDRGYRSYNEQFF

v_gene: TRBV29-1
abundance: -
d_gene: -
j_gene: TRBJ1-1
CDR3nt: TGCAGCGTTGAATGGGGCGTCAGGGCAGTCCCTGAAGCTTTCTTT
CDR3aa: CSVEWGVRAVPEAFF

v_gene: TRBV5-4
abundance: -
d_gene: TRBD1
j_gene: TRBJ2-7
CDR3nt: TGTGCCAGCAGCTTGGGGGGTTTACCGGGACAGGGGCGGTACGAGCAGTACTTC
CDR3aa: CASSLGGLPGQGRYEQYF

v_gene: TRBV7-9
abundance: -
d_gene: TRBD2
j_gene: TRBJ2-1
CDR3nt: TGTGCCAGCAGCTTGGGAGGAACTAGCGGGAGGTGGGGGCAGTTCTTC
CDR3aa: CASSLGGTSGRWGQFF

v_gene: TRBV5-1
abundance: -
d_gene: -
j_gene: TRBJ1-4
CDR3nt: TGCGCCAGCAGCTCTCAGGCAACTAATGAAAAACTGTTTTTT
CDR3aa: CASSSQATNEKLFF

v_gene: TRBV7-9
abundance: -
d_gene: TRBD1
j_gene: TRBJ1-3
CDR3nt: TGTGCCAGCAGCTTAGGGAGGGGGCTAAGCGCTGGAAACACCATATATTTT
CDR3aa: CASSLGRGLSAGNTIYF

v_gene: TRBV19
abundance: -
d_gene: -
j_gene: TRBJ2-7
CDR3nt: TGTGCCAGTAGTATGAGGGTTTCCTCCTACGAGCAGTACTTC
CDR3aa: CASSMRVSSYEQYF

v_gene: TRBV7-2
abundance: -
d_gene: -
j_gene: TRBJ2-7
CDR3nt: TGTGCCAGCAGCTTGGGGCCCACCAGCTACGAGCAGTACTTC
CDR3aa: CASSLGPTSYEQYF

v_gene: TRBV19
abundance: -
d_gene: -
j_gene: TRBJ2-2
CDR3nt: TGTGCCAGTAGTGTACAGAAGAGCACCGGGGAGCTGTTTTTT
CDR3aa: CASSVQKSTGELFF

v_gene: TRBV6-2/TRBV6-3
abundance: once
d_gene: TRBD2
j_gene: TRBJ2-4
CDR3nt: TGTGCCAGCAGTAGCCAGCGGGGGGGCGTCAAAAACATTCAGTACTTC
CDR3aa: CASSSQRGGVKNIQYF

v_gene: TRBV2
abundance: -
d_gene: TRBD1
j_gene: TRBJ1-2
CDR3nt: TGTGCCAGCAGCAATGAACAGGGGGCTCGAGTATCAGGCTACACCTTC
CDR3aa: CASSNEQGARVSGYTF

v_gene: TRBV7-8
abundance: -
d_gene: -
j_gene: TRBJ2-1
CDR3nt: TGTGCCAGCAGCTTAGCAGGACCCCAGGGCGGCCCTCGGGAGCAGTTCTTC
CDR3aa: CASSLAGPQGGPREQFF

v_gene: TRBV27
abundance: -
d_gene: TRBD2
j_gene: TRBJ2-7
CDR3nt: TGTGCCAGCACCGTCTGGGGAGGGCCCTACGAGCAGTACTTC
CDR3aa: CASTVWGGPYEQYF